This T cell receptor (beta chain) derives from a study of blood T cell repertoires in COVID-19. The wider study: Acute-phase and convalescent COVID-19 samples originated in the United States, Italy and Spain. PBMCs, B-cell-depleted T cells, or T cells were the source of the cDNA or gDNA that made up the material.

Sequenced by immunoSEQ multiplex PCR; TCRdb stores in-frame clones only, minus some. The table includes more than 90,000 clones, roughly nine tenths detected once. After removal of 4 bases from V and 6 bases from J, the junction contained 14 bases not matched to a gene. CDR3 length equals 16 residues. Germline V gene sequence: CDR1 SGHTA, CDR2 FQGTGA. Material: peripheral blood. The chain links TRBV7-3 to TRBJ1-1; 7 bases agree with TRBD1. The sequence came from a man between 65 and 85 years old who had recovered from COVID-19. CDR3 amino acids: CASSYLDRVRSAEAFF. The CDR3 bases are TGTGCCAGCAGCTACCTAGACAGGGTTAGGTCGGCTGAAGCTTTCTTT.